This T cell receptor (beta chain) was identified in a study of T cell repertoires in cytomegalovirus infection. Study as a whole: Shared public TCR beta signatures pointed to both CMV infection and a matching HLA type.

The V and J ends lost 4 bases and 1 base respectively, with 7 bases between them. There are 13 residues in the CDR3. Germline V CDR1 and CDR2: MDHEN, SYDVKM. For this clonotype: Its specificity is not known.

Points from the study as a whole: CMV-specific TCR beta clonotypes restricted by HLA-C dominated the ex vivo response. Identification of carriers of CMV plus the relevant HLA was achieved through cumulative public TCR beta family frequency.

TCRdb reprocessed the reads via MiXCR and lists one record per CDR3 protein. Counted here are 100,000 or so distinct CDR3 sequences, about a quarter occurring once; the ten biggest clones make up about 39%. The receptor comes from a human donor in good health (CMV status not recorded). Some clones in this sample may be carry-over from other donors' samples. The sample taken for sequencing was CD8+ T cells from PBMCs. The V call is TRBV28, the J call TRBJ1-1; possible D gene TRBD1, 6 bases. The CDR3 DNA reads TGTGCCAGCAGTTGGACAGAGAACACTGAAGCTTTCTTT. Translating gives CASSWTENTEAFF.